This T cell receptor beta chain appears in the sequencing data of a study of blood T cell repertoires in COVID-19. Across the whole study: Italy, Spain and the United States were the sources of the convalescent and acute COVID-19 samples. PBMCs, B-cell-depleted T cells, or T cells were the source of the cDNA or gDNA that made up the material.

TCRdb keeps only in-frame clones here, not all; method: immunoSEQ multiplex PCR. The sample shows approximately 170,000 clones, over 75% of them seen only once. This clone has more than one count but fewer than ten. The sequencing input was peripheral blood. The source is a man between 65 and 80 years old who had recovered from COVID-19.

The CDR3 spells CASSQDLYNEQFF. In DNA, the CDR3 is TGTGCCAGCAGCCAAGATCTCTACAATGAGCAGTTCTTC. V gene TRBV4-2 combines with J gene TRBJ2-1; no definite D call. The CDR3 covers 13 residues. The germline CDR1 and CDR2 sequences are LGHNA and YNFKEQ. V lost 0 bases, J lost 3 bases, and 3 bases lay in between.